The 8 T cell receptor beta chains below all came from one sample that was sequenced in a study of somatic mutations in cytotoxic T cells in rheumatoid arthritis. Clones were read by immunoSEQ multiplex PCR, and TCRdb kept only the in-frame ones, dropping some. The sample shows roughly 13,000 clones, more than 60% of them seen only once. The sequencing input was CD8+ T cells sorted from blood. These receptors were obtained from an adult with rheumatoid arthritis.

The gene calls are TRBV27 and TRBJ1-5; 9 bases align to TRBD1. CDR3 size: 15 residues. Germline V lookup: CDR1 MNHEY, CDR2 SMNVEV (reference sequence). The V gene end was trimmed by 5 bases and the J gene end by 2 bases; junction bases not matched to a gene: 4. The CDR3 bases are TGTGCCAGCAGTCGGGACAGGGCGGGCAATCAGCCCCAGCATTTT. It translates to CASSRDRAGNQPQHF.

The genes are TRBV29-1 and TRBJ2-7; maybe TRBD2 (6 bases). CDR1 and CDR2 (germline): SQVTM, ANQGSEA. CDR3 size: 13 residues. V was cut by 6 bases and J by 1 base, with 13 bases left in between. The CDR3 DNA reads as TGCAGCGTGGCCGGGAGTTGGTCCTACGAGCAGTACTTC. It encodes CSVAGSWSYEQYF.

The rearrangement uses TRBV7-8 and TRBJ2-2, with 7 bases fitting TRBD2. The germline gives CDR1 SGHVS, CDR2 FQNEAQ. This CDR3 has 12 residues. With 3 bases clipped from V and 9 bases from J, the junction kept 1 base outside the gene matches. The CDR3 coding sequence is TGTGCCAGCAGCTTGGGGGGGTGGGAGCTGTTTTTT. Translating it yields CASSLGGWELFF.

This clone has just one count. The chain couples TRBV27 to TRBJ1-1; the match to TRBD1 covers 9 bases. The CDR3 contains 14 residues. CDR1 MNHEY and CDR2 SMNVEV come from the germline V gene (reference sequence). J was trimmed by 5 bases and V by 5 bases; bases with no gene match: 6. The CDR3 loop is CASSKGQGGTEAFF. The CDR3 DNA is TGTGCCAGCAGTAAGGGACAGGGAGGAACTGAAGCTTTCTTT.

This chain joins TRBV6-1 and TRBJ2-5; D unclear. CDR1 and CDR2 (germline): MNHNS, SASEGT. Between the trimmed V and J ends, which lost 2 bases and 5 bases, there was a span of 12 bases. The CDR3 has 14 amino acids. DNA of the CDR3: TGTGCCAGCAGTGAACCCACCGGTTGGGAGACCCAGTACTTC. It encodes CASSEPTGWETQYF.

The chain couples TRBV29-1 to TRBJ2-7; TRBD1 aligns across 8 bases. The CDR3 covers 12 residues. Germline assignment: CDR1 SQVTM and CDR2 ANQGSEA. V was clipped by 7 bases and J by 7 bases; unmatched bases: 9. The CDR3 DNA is TGCAGCGCCGATGACAGGGGTAGTGAGCAGTACTTC. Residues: CSADDRGSEQYF.

Written as DNA, the CDR3 is TGTGCCAGCAGCACGAACCAGGGGTTAGAGCAGTTCTTC. Translating it yields CASSTNQGLEQFF. This chain links TRBV5-4 with TRBJ2-1; possibly TRBD1 for D (6 bases). The CDR3 loop spans 13 amino acids. CDR1 is SGHNT, CDR2 YYREEE, per germline (reference sequence). V shed 4 bases and J shed 10 bases, with 15 bases lying between them.

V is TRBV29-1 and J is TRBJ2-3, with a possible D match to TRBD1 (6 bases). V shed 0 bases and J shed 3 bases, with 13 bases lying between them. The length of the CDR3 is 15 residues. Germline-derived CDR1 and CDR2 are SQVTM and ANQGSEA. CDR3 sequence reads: CSVEDGNRVTDTQYF. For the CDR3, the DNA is TGCAGCGTTGAAGATGGGAACAGGGTGACAGATACGCAGTATTTT.